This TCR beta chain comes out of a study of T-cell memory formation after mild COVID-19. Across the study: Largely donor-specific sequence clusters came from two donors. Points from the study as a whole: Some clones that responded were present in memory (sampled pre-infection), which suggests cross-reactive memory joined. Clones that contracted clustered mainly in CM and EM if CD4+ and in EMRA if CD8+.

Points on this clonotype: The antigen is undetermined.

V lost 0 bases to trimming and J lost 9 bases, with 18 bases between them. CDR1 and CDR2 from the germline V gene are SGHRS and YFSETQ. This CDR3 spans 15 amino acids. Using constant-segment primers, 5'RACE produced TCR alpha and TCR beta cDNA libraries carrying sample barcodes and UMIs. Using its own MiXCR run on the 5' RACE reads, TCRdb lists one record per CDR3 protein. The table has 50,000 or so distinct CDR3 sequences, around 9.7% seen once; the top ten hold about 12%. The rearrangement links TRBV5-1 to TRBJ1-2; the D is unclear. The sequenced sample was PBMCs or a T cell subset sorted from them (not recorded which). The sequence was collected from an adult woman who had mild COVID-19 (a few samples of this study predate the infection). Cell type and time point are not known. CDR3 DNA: TGCGCCAGCAGCTTGGAGGAGGGTACGGTTTGGAGCTACACCTTC. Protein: CASSLEEGTVWSYTF.